Below, 2 T cell receptor beta chains from the same sample are listed, as sequenced in a study of CD4 T cells in relation to SARS-CoV-2 and coronaviruses. No antigen has been assigned to these receptors. TCRdb keeps only in-frame clones here, not all; method: immunoSEQ multiplex PCR. The table has under 35,000 clones, 70% to 80% seen once. The unexposed donors gave CD4+ T cells in about 2011-2019, prior to COVID-19. The cells were cultured for about ten days before CD4+ T cells were isolated. Source material: CD4+ T cells from PBMCs, cultured in vitro. The receptors here all came from a human donor in good health.

V usage is TRBV7-8 and J usage is TRBJ2-1; D perhaps matches TRBD1 (6 bases). Per germline, CDR1 SGHVS and CDR2 FQNEAQ. V was trimmed by 1 base and J by 0 bases, leaving 13 bases between them. CDR3 length equals 17 residues. CDR3 residues: CASSLVQGVSSYNEQFF. The DNA of the CDR3 is TGTGCCAGCAGCTTAGTACAGGGTGTGAGCTCCTACAATGAGCAGTTCTTC. Based on the CDR3 plus reference TRBV7-8 and TRBJ2-1, the full variable domain is GAGVSQSPRYKVAKRGQDVALRCDPISGHVSLFWYQQALGQGPEFLTYFQNEAQLDKSGLPSDRFFAERPEGSVSTLKIQRTQQEDSAVYLCASSLVQGVSSYNEQFFGPGTRLTVL.

The rearrangement joins TRBV27 to TRBJ2-1, with D perhaps TRBD1 (6 bases). Germline V lookup: CDR1 MNHEY, CDR2 SMNVEV (reference sequence). The V end was cut by 3 bases, the J end by 8 bases, with 23 bases between. The CDR3 consists of 17 residues. The CDR3 spells CASSFLLIGGRIDEQFF. In DNA form, the CDR3 reads TGTGCCAGCAGTTTTTTACTGATAGGGGGTAGGATCGATGAGCAGTTCTTC.